Following are 2 T cell receptor beta chains from one sample sequenced in a study of post-analysis software for immune sequencing data. Study conclusions and caveats: TRBV segments more frequent in patients than in controls numbered a few and included TRBV5-6, TRBV5-1 and TRBV20-1.

These receptors' antigens are unknown. Prepared libraries of TCR beta cDNA carried unique molecular identifiers. One entry per CDR3 protein, called by TCRdb with MiXCR from the PCR reads. The sample lists hundreds of thousands of distinct CDR3 sequences, roughly 50% occurring once. Sequenced: blood. The receptors stem from a girl under 18 with multiple sclerosis.

The chain uses TRBV6-5 and TRBJ2-7, with 7 bases identical to TRBD2. The CDR3 consists of 15 residues. Germline V gene lookup returns CDR1 MNHEY and CDR2 SVGAGI. Losses at the gene ends were 6 bases for V and 0 bases for J; bases not matched to a gene: 8. The DNA of the CDR3 is TGTGCCAGCAGCCTCCCCGGGGGGAGCTCCTACGAGCAGTACTTC. Amino acid sequence: CASSLPGGSSYEQYF.

V usage is TRBV5-1 and J usage is TRBJ2-4; D remains ambiguous. Matching the DNA end better, TRBJ2-7 makes the J call doubtful. Germline V gene sequence: CDR1 SGHRS, CDR2 YFSETQ. The CDR3 runs 12 residues. DNA for the CDR3: TGCGCCAGCAGTGGAGAACCCTACGAGCAGTACTTC. It codes for CASSGEPYEQYF.